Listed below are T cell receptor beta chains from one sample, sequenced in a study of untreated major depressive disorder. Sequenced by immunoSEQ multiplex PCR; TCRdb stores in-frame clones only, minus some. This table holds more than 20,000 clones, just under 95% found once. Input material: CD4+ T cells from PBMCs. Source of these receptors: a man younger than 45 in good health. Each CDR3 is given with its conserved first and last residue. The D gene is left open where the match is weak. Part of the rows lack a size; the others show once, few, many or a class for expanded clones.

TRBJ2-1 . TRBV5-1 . CASSLRRGDHNEQFF TGCGCCAGCAGCTTGAGGAGAGGAGACCACAATGAGCAGTTCTTC
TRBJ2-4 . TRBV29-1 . CSVGPILAKNIQYF TGCAGCGTCGGGCCCATTCTAGCCAAAAACATTCAGTACTTC
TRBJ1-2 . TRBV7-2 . CASSVGQSNYGYTF TGTGCCAGCAGCGTCGGACAGAGCAACTATGGCTACACCTTC
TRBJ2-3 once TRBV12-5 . CASGLSTSPRTDTQYF TGTGCTAGTGGTTTATCGACTTCCCCTCGCACAGATACGCAGTATTTT
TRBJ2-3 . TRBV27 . CASSVSSDSTDTQYF TGTGCCAGCAGTGTCTCTAGCGACAGCACAGATACGCAGTATTTT
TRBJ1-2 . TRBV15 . CATSKGRDNGYTF TGTGCCACCAGCAAGGGACGGGACAATGGCTACACCTTC
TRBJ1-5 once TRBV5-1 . CASSSEGNSNQPQHF TGCGCCAGCAGCTCGGAGGGCAATAGCAATCAGCCCCAGCATTTT
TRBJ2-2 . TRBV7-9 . CASSSAGRGYTGELFF TGTGCCAGCAGCTCCGCGGGTCGAGGCTACACCGGGGAGCTGTTTTTT
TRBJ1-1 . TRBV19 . CATTTRAGLNTEAFF TGTGCCACTACCACCCGAGCAGGCTTGAACACTGAAGCTTTCTTT
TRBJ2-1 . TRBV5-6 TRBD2 CASSPYLAGVYNEQFF TGTGCCAGCAGCCCTTACCTAGCGGGAGTGTATAATGAGCAGTTCTTC
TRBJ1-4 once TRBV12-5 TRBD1 CASHTDRGGEKLFF TGTGCTAGTCATACCGACAGGGGAGGGGAAAAACTGTTTTTT
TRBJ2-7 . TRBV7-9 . CASSPRAGGGEQYF TGTGCCAGCAGCCCCAGGGCTGGTGGCGGCGAGCAGTACTTC
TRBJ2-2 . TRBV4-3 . CASSQDAMGTGELFF TGCGCCAGCAGCCAAGATGCAATGGGCACCGGGGAGCTGTTTTTT
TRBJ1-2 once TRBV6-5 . CASRGAPTYGYTF TGTGCCAGCAGGGGAGCGCCGACCTATGGCTACACCTTC
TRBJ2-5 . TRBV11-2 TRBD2 CASSLEGAGGQKTQYF TGTGCCAGCAGCTTAGAGGGAGCGGGAGGCCAGAAGACCCAGTACTTC
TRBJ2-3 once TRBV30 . CAWMRATDTQYF TGTGCCTGGATGCGGGCCACAGATACGCAGTATTTT
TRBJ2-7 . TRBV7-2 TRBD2 CASSPQRDRSGEQYF TGTGCCAGCAGCCCCCAGCGGGATCGCTCTGGCGAGCAGTACTTC
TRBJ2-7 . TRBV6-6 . CASSYSTRGPYEQYF TGTGCCAGCAGTTACTCAACGCGGGGACCCTACGAGCAGTACTTC
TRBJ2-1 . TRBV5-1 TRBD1 CASSYRDRDNEQFF TGCGCCAGCAGCTACCGGGACAGAGACAATGAGCAGTTCTTC
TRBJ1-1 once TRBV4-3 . CASSHRGGAEAFF TGCGCCAGCAGCCACCGAGGAGGGGCTGAAGCTTTCTTT
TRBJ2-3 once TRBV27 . CASKELRTDTQYF TGTGCCAGCAAGGAGCTCCGCACAGATACGCAGTATTTT
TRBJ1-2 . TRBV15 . CATSRGGRRDGYTF TGTGCCACCAGCAGAGGTGGGCGTCGTGATGGCTACACCTTC
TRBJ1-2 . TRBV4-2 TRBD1 CASSQDVGQRYGYTF TGTGCCAGCAGCCAAGATGTGGGACAGAGATATGGCTACACCTTC
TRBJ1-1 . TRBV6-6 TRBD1 CASTTGTGNTEAFF TGTGCCAGCACCACGGGGACAGGGAACACTGAAGCTTTCTTT
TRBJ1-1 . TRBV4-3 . CASSQVFEGEAFF TGCGCCAGCAGCCAAGTGTTTGAGGGAGAAGCTTTCTTT
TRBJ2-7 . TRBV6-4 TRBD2 CASSDSRPIAGRRYEQYF TGTGCCAGCAGTGACTCGAGGCCAATAGCGGGACGCCGGTACGAGCAGTACTTC